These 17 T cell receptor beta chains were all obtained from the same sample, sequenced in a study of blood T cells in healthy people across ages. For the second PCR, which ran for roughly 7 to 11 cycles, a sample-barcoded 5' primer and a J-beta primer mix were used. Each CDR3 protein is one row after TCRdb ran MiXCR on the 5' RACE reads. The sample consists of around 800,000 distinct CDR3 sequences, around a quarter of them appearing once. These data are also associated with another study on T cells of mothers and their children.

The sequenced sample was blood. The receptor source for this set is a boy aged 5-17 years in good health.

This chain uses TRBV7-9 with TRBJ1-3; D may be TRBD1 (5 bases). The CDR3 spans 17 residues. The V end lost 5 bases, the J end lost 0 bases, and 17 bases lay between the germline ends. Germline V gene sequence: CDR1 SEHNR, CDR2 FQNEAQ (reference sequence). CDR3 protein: CASSPNYGGISGNTIYF. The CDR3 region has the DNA TGTGCCAGCAGCCCGAATTACGGGGGTATCTCTGGAAACACCATATATTTT.

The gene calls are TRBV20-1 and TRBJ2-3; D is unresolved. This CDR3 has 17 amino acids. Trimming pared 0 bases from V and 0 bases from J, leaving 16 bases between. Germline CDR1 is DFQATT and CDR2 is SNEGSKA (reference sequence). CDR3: CSARDRPTSPSTDTQYF. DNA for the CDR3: TGCAGTGCTAGAGATCGACCGACTTCCCCTAGCACAGATACGCAGTATTTT.

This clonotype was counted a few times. CDR3 residues: CASSPITGVEQFF. The CDR3 DNA reads TGCGCCAGCAGCCCTATTACCGGGGTTGAGCAGTTCTTC. V gene TRBV5-1 combines with J gene TRBJ2-5, with TRBD2 as a possible D gene (5 bases). The DNA matches TRBJ2-1 better at its end, which makes the J call doubtful. The CDR3 is 13 amino acids. Germline V gene sequence: CDR1 SGHRS, CDR2 YFSETQ.

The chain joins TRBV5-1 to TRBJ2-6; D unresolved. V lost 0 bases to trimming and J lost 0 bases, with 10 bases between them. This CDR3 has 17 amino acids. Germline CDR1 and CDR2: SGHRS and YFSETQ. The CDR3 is CASSLVGQYSGANVLTF. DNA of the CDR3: TGCGCCAGCAGCTTGGTTGGGCAATACTCTGGGGCCAACGTCCTGACTTTC.

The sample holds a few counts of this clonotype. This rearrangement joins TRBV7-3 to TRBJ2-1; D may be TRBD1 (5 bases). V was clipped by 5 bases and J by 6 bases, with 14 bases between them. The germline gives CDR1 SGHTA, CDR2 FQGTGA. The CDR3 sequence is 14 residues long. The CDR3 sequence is CASSGQGASNEQFF. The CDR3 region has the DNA TGTGCCAGCAGCGGCCAGGGTGCAAGCAATGAGCAGTTCTTC.

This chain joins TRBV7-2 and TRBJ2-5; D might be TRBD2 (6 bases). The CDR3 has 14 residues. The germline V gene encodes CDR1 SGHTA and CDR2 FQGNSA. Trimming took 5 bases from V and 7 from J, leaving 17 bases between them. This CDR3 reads CASSPKGLLSTQYF. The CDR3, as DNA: TGTGCCAGCAGCCCTAAGGGACTTCTTTCGACCCAGTACTTC.

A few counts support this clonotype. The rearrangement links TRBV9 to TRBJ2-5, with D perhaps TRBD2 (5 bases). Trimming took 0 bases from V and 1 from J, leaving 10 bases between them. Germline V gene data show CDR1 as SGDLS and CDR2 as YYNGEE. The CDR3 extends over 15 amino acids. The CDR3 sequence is CASSVDKRIQETQYF. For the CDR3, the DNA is TGTGCCAGCAGCGTAGACAAGCGGATCCAAGAGACCCAGTACTTC.

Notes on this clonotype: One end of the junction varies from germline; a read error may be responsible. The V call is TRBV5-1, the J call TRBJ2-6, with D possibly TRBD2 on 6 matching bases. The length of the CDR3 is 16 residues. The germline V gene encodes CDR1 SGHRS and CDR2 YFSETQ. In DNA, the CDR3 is TGCGCCAGCAACCCTCCAGGAGGGACTGGGGCCAACGTCCTGGCTTTC. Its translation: CASNPPGGTGANVLAF. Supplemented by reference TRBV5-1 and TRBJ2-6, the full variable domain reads KAGVTQTPRYLIKTRGQQVTLSCSPISGHRSVSWYQQTPGQGLQFLFEYFSETQRNKGNFPGRFSGRQFSNSRSEMNVSTLELGDSALYLCASNPPGGTGANVLAFGAGSRLTVL.

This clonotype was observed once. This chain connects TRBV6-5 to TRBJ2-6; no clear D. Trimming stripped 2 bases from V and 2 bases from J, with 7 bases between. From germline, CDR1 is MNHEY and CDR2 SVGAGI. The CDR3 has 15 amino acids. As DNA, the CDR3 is TGTGCCAGCAGTTACCTGACGGCTGGGGCCAACGTCCTGACTTTC. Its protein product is CASSYLTAGANVLTF.

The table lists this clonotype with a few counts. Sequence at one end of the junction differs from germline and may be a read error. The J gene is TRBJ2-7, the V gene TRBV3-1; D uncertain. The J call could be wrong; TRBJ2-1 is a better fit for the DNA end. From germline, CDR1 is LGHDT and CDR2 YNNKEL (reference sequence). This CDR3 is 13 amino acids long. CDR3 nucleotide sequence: TGTGTCAGCAGCCAAAAAGGGATCGATGAGCAGTTCTTC. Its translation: CVSSQKGIDEQFF.

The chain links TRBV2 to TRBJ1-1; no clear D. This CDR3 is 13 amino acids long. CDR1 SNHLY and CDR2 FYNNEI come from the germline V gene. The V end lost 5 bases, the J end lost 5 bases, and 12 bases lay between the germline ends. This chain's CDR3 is CASSLRTGTEAFF. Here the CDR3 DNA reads TGTGCCAGCAGTTTAAGAACGGGGACTGAAGCTTTCTTT.

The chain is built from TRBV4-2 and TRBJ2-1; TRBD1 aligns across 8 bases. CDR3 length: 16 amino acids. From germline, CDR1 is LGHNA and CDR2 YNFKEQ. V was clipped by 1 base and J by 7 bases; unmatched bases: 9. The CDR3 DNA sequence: TGTGCCAGCAGCCAAGTTCTGACAGGGGCGATAAATGAGCAGTTCTTC. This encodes CASSQVLTGAINEQFF.

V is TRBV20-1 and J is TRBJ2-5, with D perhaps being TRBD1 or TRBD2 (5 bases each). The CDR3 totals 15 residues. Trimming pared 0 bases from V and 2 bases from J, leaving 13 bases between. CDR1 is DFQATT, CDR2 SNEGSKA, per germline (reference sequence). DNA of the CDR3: TGCAGTGCTAGAGATCGAGGGGAGTGGCAAGAGACCCAGTACTTC. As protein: CSARDRGEWQETQYF.

CDR3 sequence (DNA): TGCGCCAGCAGCTTCGAGGGGCTCTACGAGCAGTACTTC. Translating it yields CASSFEGLYEQYF. The rearrangement joins TRBV5-1 to TRBJ2-5, with D perhaps assigned TRBD1 or TRBD2 (5 bases each). The J call may be mistaken, given a closer DNA end match to TRBJ2-7. Germline assignment: CDR1 SGHRS and CDR2 YFSETQ. The CDR3 is made up of 13 amino acids.

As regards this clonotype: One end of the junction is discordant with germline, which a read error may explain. CDR3 amino acids: CASSVAPGHQEAQYF. The CDR3 nucleotides are TGTGCCAGCAGCGTAGCTCCAGGGCACCAAGAGGCCCAGTACTTC. J is TRBJ2-1 and V is TRBV9, with a possible D match to TRBD1 (5 bases). Near its end, the DNA agrees better with TRBJ2-5, so the J call may be wrong. There are 15 residues in the CDR3. Per germline, CDR1 SGDLS and CDR2 YYNGEE.

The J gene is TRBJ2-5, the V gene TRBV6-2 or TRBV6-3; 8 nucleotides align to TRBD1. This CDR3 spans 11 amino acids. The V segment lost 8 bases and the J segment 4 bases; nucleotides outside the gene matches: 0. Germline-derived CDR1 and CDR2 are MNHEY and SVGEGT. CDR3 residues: CASGQGETQYF. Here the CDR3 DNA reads TGTGCCAGCGGACAGGGAGAGACCCAGTACTTC.

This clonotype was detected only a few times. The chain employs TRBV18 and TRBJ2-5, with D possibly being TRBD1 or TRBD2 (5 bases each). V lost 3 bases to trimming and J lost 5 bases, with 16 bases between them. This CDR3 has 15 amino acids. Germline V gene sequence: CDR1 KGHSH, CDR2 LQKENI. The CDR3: CASSPGTAARETQYF. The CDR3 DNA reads TGTGCCAGCTCACCTGGGACCGCCGCGCGGGAGACCCAGTACTTC. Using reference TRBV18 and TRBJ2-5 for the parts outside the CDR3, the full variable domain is NAGVMQNPRHLVRRRGQEARLRCSPMKGHSHVYWYRQLPEEGLKFMVYLQKENIIDESGMPKERFSAEFPKEGPSILRIQQVVRGDSAAYFCASSPGTAARETQYFGPGTRLLVL.